This T cell receptor beta chain was profiled in a study of shared clonotypes between healthy human individuals. Across the whole study: Serving as donors were a couple of women and a few men, whose ages spanned 18 to 49.

CDR3 size: 13 residues. Trimming pared 2 bases from V and 8 bases from J, leaving 11 bases between. CDR1 is SGDLS, CDR2 YYNGEE, per germline. As for this clone: Its antigen remains unknown.

The study, taken as a whole, reports: Measured sharing among donors was expected to vary with sequencing depth.

Only in-frame clones appear in the TCRdb table, and some are missing; sequencing was by immunoSEQ multiplex PCR. The table lists approximately 2.5 million clones, under 95% of them singletons. The sample comprised naive CD4+ T cells from PBMCs. Specified subset: CD45RA+ positively selected. The chain recombines TRBV9 with TRBJ2-4; D not resolved. The sequence derives from a young man in good health. Some clones in this sample may be carry-over from other donors' samples. CDR3 in amino acids: CASSVTPWDIQYF. CDR3 in DNA: TGTGCCAGCAGCGTGACCCCCTGGGACATTCAGTACTTC.